This T cell receptor beta chain appears in the sequencing data of a study of T-cell reconstitution after alpha-beta-depleted transplantation in children. The library targeted TCRbeta and was prepared with unique molecular identifiers. TCRdb re-called the PCR reads with MiXCR, one entry per CDR3 protein. Counted here are hundreds of thousands of distinct CDR3 sequences, 9.5% to 13% occurring once; the ten biggest clones make up 20% to 30%. The CDR3 spans 12 residues. The germline gives CDR1 DFQATT, CDR2 SNEGSKA (reference sequence). V lost 1 base to trimming and J lost 5 bases, with 3 bases between them. This clonotype was seen a single time. A clone one base away is much larger, so this may be a read error.

This clonotype originated in a male patient between 2 and 15 years old who had a stem cell transplant for chronic granulomatous disease, so the T cells may come from the graft donor. The chain links TRBV20-1 to TRBJ2-6; D unclear. Sequencing was performed on peripheral blood, taken 180 days after TCRalphabeta/CD19-depleted stem cell transplant. CDR3 bases: TGCAGTGCTAGAGGTTGGGCCAACGTCCTGACTTTC. Translation: CSARGWANVLTF.